This T cell receptor beta chain was obtained from a study of metastatic and nonmetastatic thyroid tumors. Looked up from germline, CDR1 is SEHNR and CDR2 is FQNEAQ (reference sequence). This CDR3 comprises 14 residues. The germline V and J ends were trimmed by 3 bases and 0 bases, with 8 bases remaining between them. This clone was seen at least ten times. The antigen is not known. TCRdb re-clonotyped the PCR reads via MiXCR. Of about 32,000 clones listed, more than 20% are singletons. The study, taken as a whole, reports: Reports indicated that malignant thyroid tumors showed significantly higher TCR beta diversity than benign nodules did, in blood and tumor.

None of the patients had undergone any treatment ahead of thyroid surgery. The clonotype was recovered from a female donor with papillary thyroid cancer or a benign thyroid nodule (not recorded which). Some clones in this sample may be carry-over from other donors' samples. The gene calls are TRBV7-9 and TRBJ2-5, with a possible D match to TRBD2 (6 bases). Sequenced material: blood. Written as DNA, the CDR3 is TGTGCCAGCAGCTTTGGCGGGAACCAAGAGACCCAGTACTTC. This gives the protein CASSFGGNQETQYF.